The following is a T cell receptor (beta chain) sequence with its context. This specimen comes from a study of blood T cell repertoires in COVID-19. About the study: Both acute and convalescent COVID-19 samples were obtained from the United States, Italy and Spain. In each case, the material was cDNA or gDNA derived from T cells, B-cell-depleted T cells, or PBMCs.

In the original processing: For nucleated cells, counts were estimated from reference gene primer amplification. The table came from immunoSEQ multiplex PCR; TCRdb's copy has only in-frame clones and leaves some out. From that table come the V and J calls and clone size; the DNA was used to work out D and trimming. There are roughly 140,000 clones in the sample; about 87% occur only once, and 9.5% to 11% lies in the top ten. CDR1 is MNHNY and CDR2 is SVGAGI in the germline V gene (reference sequence). The CDR3 covers 15 residues. V was pared by 4 bases and J by 6 bases, with 11 bases of the junction left unmatched.

This receptor was taken from a woman at least 80 years old with acute or convalescent COVID-19. The sequenced sample consisted of peripheral blood. The chain uses TRBV6-6 and TRBJ1-2, with 7 nucleotides matching TRBD1. This CDR3 is CASSWGRGGRDGYTF. The CDR3, as DNA: TGTGCCAGCAGTTGGGGGAGAGGGGGCAGGGATGGCTACACCTTC.